The 13 T cell receptor beta chains reported below all come from one sample, sequenced in a study of cytomegalovirus exposure and HLA in healthy donors (dated by TCRdb to 2016 to 2017). The library was generated by the immunoSEQ multiplex PCR assay. For the multiplex PCR, a mixture combining 60 forward primers for TCR Vbeta segments and 13 reverse primers for TCR Jbeta segments was used. TCRdb stores this immuneACCESS table with in-frame sequences only. Part of the clones is absent; in the studies checked, under half of the shortfall reflects unresolved V genes, and no reason is known for the rest. Counted in this sample were 200,000 or so clones; just under 80% of them appeared once. The ten largest clones represent under 7% of the sample. Sample: PBMCs. The source is a woman aged 25 to 39 in good health and CMV-seropositive.

This clone was found once. This sequence joins TRBV5-6 and TRBJ1-1; TRBD1 is a possible D gene (6 bases). Trimming stripped 0 bases from V and 5 bases from J, with 23 bases between. CDR3 length: 18 residues. Per the germline V gene, CDR1 is SGHDT and CDR2 is YYEEEE. The CDR3 loop is CASSLAGQGMGRVTEAFF. The CDR3 nucleotides are TGTGCCAGCAGCTTGGCTGGGCAGGGGATGGGCCGGGTGACTGAAGCTTTCTTT.

The chain joins TRBV5-1 to TRBJ2-1; TRBD2 aligns across 11 bases. Germline CDR1 is SGHRS and CDR2 is YFSETQ. The CDR3 runs to 16 residues. With V trimmed by 0 bases and J by 2 bases, 1 base remained unmatched. This CDR3 is CASSLETSGAYNEQFF. CDR3 DNA: TGCGCCAGCAGCTTGGAGACTAGCGGGGCCTACAATGAGCAGTTCTTC.

The genes are TRBV28 and TRBJ2-2; D not resolved. Trimming cost V 9 bases and J 7 bases, with 15 bases left between them. The CDR3 consists of 13 residues. Germline V CDR1 and CDR2: MDHEN, SYDVKM. The CDR3 coding sequence is TGTGCCAGTCTATCCGGGTTCTACGGGGAGCTGTTTTTT. Translation: CASLSGFYGELFF. Full variable domain (outside the CDR3, taken from reference TRBV28 and TRBJ2-2): DVKVTQSSRYLVKRTGEKVFLECVQDMDHENMFWYRQDPGLGLRLIYFSYDVKMKEKGDIPEGYSVSREKKERFSLILESASTNQTSMYLCASLSGFYGELFFGEGSRLTVL.

V gene TRBV9 combines with J gene TRBJ2-2; TRBD2 might be the D (7 bases). The CDR3 contains 14 residues. CDR1 is SGDLS and CDR2 is YYNGEE in the germline V gene. V lost 2 bases, J lost 12 bases, and 17 bases lay in between. The CDR3: CASSVEGGSSQLFF. Written as DNA, the CDR3 is TGTGCCAGCAGCGTCGAGGGGGGGAGTTCGCAGCTGTTTTTT. The full variable domain, in which reference TRBV9 and TRBJ2-2 provide the parts outside the CDR3, is DSGVTQTPKHLITATGQRVTLRCSPRSGDLSVYWYQQSLDQGLQFLIQYYNGEERAKGNILERFSAQQFPDLHSELNLSSLELGDSALYFCASSVEGGSSQLFFGEGSRLTVL.

The genes are TRBV7-2 and TRBJ1-4, with 9 bases matching TRBD1. CDR1 and CDR2 (germline): SGHTA, FQGNSA. The trim removed 1 base at V and 8 bases at J, leaving 5 bases unmatched. This CDR3 comprises 15 residues. The CDR3 sequence is CASSLVTGGGEKLFF. As DNA, the CDR3 is TGTGCCAGCAGCTTAGTAACAGGGGGCGGGGAAAAACTGTTTTTT.

The V gene is TRBV19, the J gene TRBJ1-5; D may be TRBD1 (5 bases). The CDR3 sequence is 15 residues long. V shed 4 bases and J shed 0 bases, with 10 bases lying between them. Germline V gene lookup returns CDR1 LNHDA and CDR2 SQIVND (reference sequence). CDR3 bases: TGTGCCAGTAGTAGGGACGGGGGTAGCAATCAGCCCCAGCATTTT. Protein sequence: CASSRDGGSNQPQHF.

This sequence joins TRBV9 and TRBJ1-1; 10 nucleotides align to TRBD1. The CDR3 runs to 13 residues. Trimming cost V 4 bases and J 5 bases; bases outside gene matches: 2. The germline V gene encodes CDR1 SGDLS and CDR2 YYNGEE. The CDR3 DNA is TGTGCCAGCAGCAGGACAGGGGGGACTGAAGCTTTCTTT. Translated, it gives CASSRTGGTEAFF.

V and J are TRBV11-2 and TRBJ1-3; D not certain. This CDR3 is built from 13 residues. Trimming stripped 0 bases from V and 8 bases from J, with 8 bases between. Germline-derived CDR1 and CDR2 are SGHAT and FQNNGV. The CDR3 loop is CASSLDTRDTIYF. The CDR3 DNA reads as TGTGCCAGCAGCTTAGATACTAGGGACACCATATATTTT.

The chain recombines TRBV5-5 with TRBJ1-1; tentative D call: TRBD1 (6 bases). The CDR3 is 16 residues long. The ends were cut back, 3 bases at V and 1 base at J, with 16 bases in the middle. The V gene's germline CDR1 is SGHKS and CDR2 YYEKEE (reference sequence). CDR3 protein: CASSWGRQDWNTEAFF. In DNA, the CDR3 is TGTGCCAGCAGCTGGGGACGACAGGATTGGAACACTGAAGCTTTCTTT.

This clone was recorded only once. The chain has TRBV7-2 and TRBJ2-5, with a possible D match to TRBD2 (6 bases). This CDR3 contains 15 residues. Germline values: CDR1 SGHTA, CDR2 FQGNSA. Between the trimmed V and J ends, which lost 7 bases and 1 base, there was a span of 16 bases. This CDR3 reads CASKEAGQIQETQYF. The CDR3 DNA reads as TGTGCCAGCAAGGAGGCGGGGCAAATCCAAGAGACCCAGTACTTC.

This clone appeared many times. In DNA, the CDR3 is TGTGCCAGCAGTCCGGTAGAGAACACTGAAGCTTTCTTT. This codes for CASSPVENTEAFF. The V gene is TRBV6-1, the J gene TRBJ1-1, with unresolved D. V dropped 5 bases and J dropped 1 base, with 8 bases sitting between them. This CDR3 is 13 amino acids long. Germline V lookup: CDR1 MNHNS, CDR2 SASEGT.

This clone has a handful of counts. This sample includes further DNA sequences coding for the same CDR3. CDR3 amino acids: CASSRTGAYEQYF. The CDR3 nucleotides read TGTGCCAGCAGTCGGACAGGGGCCTACGAGCAGTACTTC. The V gene is TRBV6-5, the J gene TRBJ2-7, with 9 nucleotides matching TRBD1. Germline V gene sequence: CDR1 MNHEY, CDR2 SVGAGI. The CDR3 consists of 13 residues. The V and J ends lost 5 bases and 2 bases, in that order; junction bases with no gene match: 1.

This chain links TRBV18 with TRBJ1-4, with 10 bases that match TRBD1. Germline assignment: CDR1 KGHSH and CDR2 LQKENI. V lost 3 bases, J lost 9 bases, and 4 bases stayed unmatched. This CDR3 is 14 amino acids long. The CDR3 reads CASSPGQGSKKLFF. The CDR3, as DNA: TGTGCCAGCTCACCGGGACAGGGGTCTAAAAAACTGTTTTTT.